Below are 22 T cell receptor beta chains sequenced from a single sample in a study of T cells in narcolepsy. Method: immunoSEQ multiplex PCR; TCRdb's copy keeps in-frame clones and lacks some. The table includes tens of thousands of clones, less than 90% detected once. The sample comprised memory (CD45RA-) CD4+ T cells from blood. These receptors were taken from a human donor in good health.

The gene calls are TRBV15 and TRBJ2-5, with D possibly being TRBD1 (5 bases). The CDR3 extends over 15 amino acids. In germline, CDR1 is LNHNV, CDR2 YYDKDF (reference sequence). V gave up 0 bases and J gave up 2 bases, with 10 bases separating them. The CDR3 sequence is CATSRDLTVQETQYF. DNA for the CDR3: TGTGCCACCAGCAGAGATTTGACAGTTCAAGAGACCCAGTACTTC.

V gene TRBV5-1 combines with J gene TRBJ2-7; D is possibly TRBD1 or TRBD2 (6 bases each). With 0 bases removed from V and 6 bases from J, the gap between germline ends came to 13 bases. The CDR3 covers 14 residues. CDR1 SGHRS and CDR2 YFSETQ come from the germline V gene. CDR3 nucleotides: TGCGCCAGCAGCTTGGTGGGGACACTAGCCGAGCAGTACTTC. It encodes CASSLVGTLAEQYF.

This rearrangement joins TRBV5-6 to TRBJ1-1; D is undetermined. Germline V lookup: CDR1 SGHDT, CDR2 YYEEEE. The CDR3 runs to 14 residues. V was pared by 0 bases and J by 0 bases, with 6 bases between. CDR3 in amino acids: CASSLGSVNTEAFF. CDR3 bases: TGTGCCAGCAGCTTGGGTTCTGTGAACACTGAAGCTTTCTTT. The variable domain in full, completed from reference TRBV5-6 and TRBJ1-1, reads DAGVTQSPTHLIKTRGQQVTLRCSPKSGHDTVSWYQQALGQGPQFIFQYYEEEERQRGNFPDRFSGHQFPNYSSELNVNALLLGDSALYLCASSLGSVNTEAFFGQGTRLTVV.

The J gene is TRBJ1-2, the V gene TRBV7-9; D call uncertain. Looked up from germline, CDR1 is SEHNR and CDR2 is FQNEAQ (reference sequence). This CDR3 comprises 16 residues. V gave up 1 base and J gave up 0 bases, with 12 bases separating them. The CDR3 spells CASSLESSFSNYGYTF. The CDR3 DNA follows: TGTGCCAGCAGCTTAGAGAGTAGCTTCTCTAACTATGGCTACACCTTC. Full variable domain (missing parts from reference TRBV7-9 and TRBJ1-2): DTGVSQNPRHKITKRGQNVTFRCDPISEHNRLYWYRQTLGQGPEFLTYFQNEAQLEKSRLLSDRFSAERPKGSFSTLEIQRTEQGDSAMYLCASSLESSFSNYGYTFGSGTRLTVV.

This chain links TRBV29-1 with TRBJ1-2; maybe TRBD1 (5 bases). V lost 6 bases and J 2 bases, leaving 10 bases between the germline ends. The CDR3 contains 12 residues. Germline CDR1 SQVTM, CDR2 ANQGSEA. CDR3 in DNA: TGCAGCGTAGCTTGGGGGAACTATGGCTACACCTTC. Amino acids: CSVAWGNYGYTF.

This chain connects TRBV6-5 to TRBJ1-1; D call uncertain. The V and J ends lost 6 bases and 1 base respectively, with 12 bases between them. Germline CDR1 and CDR2: MNHEY and SVGAGI. The CDR3 covers 14 residues. CDR3 loop: CASSRSRQNTEAFF. As DNA, the CDR3 is TGTGCCAGCAGCCGTTCTCGACAGAACACTGAAGCTTTCTTT.

The V call is TRBV6-5, the J call TRBJ2-3; a possible D gene is TRBD2 (5 bases). CDR1 and CDR2 from the germline V gene are MNHEY and SVGAGI. This CDR3 is 15 amino acids long. V was pared by 0 bases and J by 6 bases, with 13 bases between. CDR3 amino acids: CASSYSSRGGDTQYF. DNA for the CDR3: TGTGCCAGCAGTTACTCGTCCCGGGGTGGGGATACGCAGTATTTT.

The chain recombines TRBV29-1 with TRBJ2-3, with 8 bases aligning to TRBD2. Germline lookup yields CDR1 SQVTM and CDR2 ANQGSEA. The CDR3 has 14 residues. Losses at the gene ends were 4 bases for V and 2 bases for J; bases not matched to a gene: 5. The CDR3 spells CSVAVSGDTDTQYF. CDR3 DNA sequence: TGCAGCGTTGCGGTTAGCGGGGACACAGATACGCAGTATTTT.

This rearrangement joins TRBV6-5 to TRBJ2-5; maybe TRBD2 (6 bases). Per germline, CDR1 MNHEY and CDR2 SVGAGI. Between the trimmed V and J ends, which lost 5 bases and 11 bases, there was a span of 21 bases. The CDR3 is made up of 14 amino acids. CDR3 coding DNA: TGTGCCAGCAGTCCCAACGCGGGGCGCTTTGAGCAGTACTTC. Protein: CASSPNAGRFEQYF.

This clone came up a few times. The chain uses TRBV4-1 and TRBJ1-1; no clear D. Germline loops: CDR1 MGHRA, CDR2 YSYEKL. The V gene lost 4 bases and the J gene lost 1 base, with 10 bases spanning the gap. The CDR3 has 14 amino acids. CDR3 DNA sequence: TGCGCCAGCAGCCGGTCGGACGAGAACACTGAAGCTTTCTTT. Its protein product is CASSRSDENTEAFF.

V and J are TRBV5-1 and TRBJ2-7; the match to TRBD2 covers 10 bases. CDR1 SGHRS and CDR2 YFSETQ come from the germline V gene. CDR3 length: 18 residues. With 5 bases clipped from V and 2 bases from J, the junction kept 16 bases outside the gene matches. In DNA, the CDR3 is TGCGCCAGCAGTTCCTTACTAGCGGGGACCCTACAGCCCTACGAGCAGTACTTC. It yields the protein CASSSLLAGTLQPYEQYF.

The CDR3 DNA is TGTGCCAGCAGCTTGGCCGGACAAAGTCGGGAGCAGTTCTTC. Amino acids: CASSLAGQSREQFF. The chain is built from TRBV5-8 and TRBJ2-1; D might be TRBD1 (5 bases). From germline, CDR1 is SGHTS and CDR2 YDEGEE. This CDR3 spans 14 amino acids. V lost 0 bases to trimming and J lost 10 bases, with 14 bases between them.

The gene calls are TRBV10-2 and TRBJ2-3, with D unresolved. This CDR3 spans 15 amino acids. V lost 2 bases and J 6 bases, leaving 15 bases between the germline ends. Germline assignment: CDR1 WSHSY and CDR2 SAAADI. The CDR3 is CASSEGRTPRDTQYF. CDR3 in DNA: TGCGCCAGCAGTGAGGGCCGAACCCCACGGGATACGCAGTATTTT.

This chain joins TRBV15 and TRBJ1-1, with a possible D match to TRBD1 (5 bases). Trimming took off 0 bases at V and 5 bases at J, with 22 bases between the two ends. The CDR3 consists of 18 residues. Germline V gene data show CDR1 as LNHNV and CDR2 as YYDKDF (reference sequence). CDR3 DNA sequence: TGTGCCACCAGCAGAGATTACCCATACGGCCCGCAGGGTACTGAAGCTTTCTTT. Protein: CATSRDYPYGPQGTEAFF.

The V and J genes are TRBV7-9 and TRBJ2-2; no reliable D call. Germline V gene sequence: CDR1 SEHNR, CDR2 FQNEAQ (reference sequence). There are 14 residues in the CDR3. V lost 8 bases and J lost 1, with 11 bases in between. CDR3 sequence (DNA): TGTGCCAGCCGGGCTAGTCAGAACACCGGGGAGCTGTTTTTT. Amino acids: CASRASQNTGELFF.

The chain employs TRBV5-5 and TRBJ2-2, with D unclear. V gave up 2 bases and J gave up 0 bases, with 11 bases separating them. Germline V lookup: CDR1 SGHKS, CDR2 YYEKEE (reference sequence). The length of the CDR3 is 16 residues. Written as DNA, the CDR3 is TGTGCCAGCAGCTTAGGCCCAAGTCCGAACACCGGGGAGCTGTTTTTT. It yields the protein CASSLGPSPNTGELFF. The full variable domain, its missing parts supplied by reference TRBV5-5 and TRBJ2-2, is DAGVTQSPTHLIKTRGQQVTLRCSPISGHKSVSWYQQVLGQGPQFIFQYYEKEERGRGNFPDRFSARQFPNYSSELNVNALLLGDSALYLCASSLGPSPNTGELFFGEGSRLTVL.

The genes are TRBV5-4 and TRBJ2-2; maybe TRBD2 (6 bases). The V end was cut by 0 bases, the J end by 5 bases, with 11 bases between. Germline loops: CDR1 SGHNT, CDR2 YYREEE (reference sequence). The CDR3 has 15 residues. The CDR3 DNA follows: TGTGCCAGCAGCTTGGAGGGGAGCGGGACCGGGGAGCTGTTTTTT. Amino acids: CASSLEGSGTGELFF.

V and J are TRBV5-8 and TRBJ2-7, with D possibly being TRBD1 (5 bases). Germline CDR1 SGHTS, CDR2 YDEGEE. Trimming shortened V by 4 bases and J by 2 bases, and 16 bases separated the two germline ends. CDR3 size: 15 residues. The CDR3 bases are TGTGCCAGCAGCATCGGACAACTCTACACCTACGAGCAGTACTTC. Translating it yields CASSIGQLYTYEQYF.

This clone was seen a handful of times. The V and J genes are TRBV6-1 and TRBJ2-7; D ambiguous. Trimming shortened V by 4 bases and J by 6 bases, and 13 bases separated the two germline ends. Germline assignment: CDR1 MNHNS and CDR2 SASEGT. The CDR3 covers 13 residues. CDR3 nucleotide sequence: TGTGCCAGCAGTGGAATGGGATGGGGCGAGCAGTACTTC. Translating it yields CASSGMGWGEQYF.

V usage is TRBV11-2 and J usage is TRBJ2-7, with 13 nucleotides matching TRBD2. CDR1 and CDR2 from the germline V gene are SGHAT and FQNNGV. The V segment lost 5 bases and the J segment 3 bases; nucleotides outside the gene matches: 7. This CDR3 region has 16 residues. This chain's CDR3 is CASSPHGTSGIYEQYF. DNA of the CDR3: TGTGCCAGCAGCCCTCACGGGACTAGCGGGATCTACGAGCAGTACTTC.

In its sample, this clone was seen a few times. The chain is built from TRBV14 and TRBJ1-2; weak D call: TRBD1 (6 bases). V was trimmed by 4 bases and J by 6 bases, leaving 21 bases between them. Germline V CDR1 and CDR2: SGHDN, FVKESK. CDR3 size: 16 residues. The CDR3 loop reads CASSLRSGGAGDGYTF. The CDR3 region has the DNA TGTGCCAGCAGCCTCAGGTCGGGGGGGGCTGGCGATGGCTACACCTTC.

This clone was seen a few times. The chain is built from TRBV30 and TRBJ1-2; D unresolved. CDR1 GTSNPN and CDR2 SVGIG come from the germline V gene (reference sequence). The V and J ends lost 5 bases and 5 bases respectively, with 18 bases between them. The CDR3 loop spans 14 amino acids. The CDR3 loop is CAWPYRGPAYGYTF. CDR3 nucleotides: TGTGCCTGGCCATACCGAGGTCCTGCGTATGGCTACACCTTC.